Presented here are 25 T cell receptor beta chains from one specimen sequenced in a study of neurological immune-mediated disorders. Time point meaning: longitudinal time-point 2. One entry per CDR3 protein, called by TCRdb with MiXCR from the 5' RACE reads. The sample carries 57,000 or so distinct CDR3 sequences, more than 7.5% recorded once. The sequenced sample was PBMCs. The origin of the receptors is a man younger than 45 in good health.

This clonotype was seen at least ten times. This chain links TRBV30 with TRBJ2-3; TRBD1 agrees at 10 bases. Germline V CDR1 and CDR2: GTSNPN, SVGIG (reference sequence). The CDR3 sequence is 15 residues long. The V and J ends lost 1 base and 5 bases, in that order; junction bases with no gene match: 6. The CDR3 region is CAWSEGQGVEDTQYF. CDR3 nucleotides: TGTGCCTGGAGTGAAGGACAGGGGGTGGAAGATACGCAGTATTTT.

This clonotype was detected many times. V gene TRBV5-1 combines with J gene TRBJ2-3; 7 nucleotides agree with TRBD1. Trimming at V came to 5 bases and at J to 3 bases, leaving 9 bases not matched to a gene. The length of the CDR3 is 15 residues. Germline V gives CDR1 SGHRS, CDR2 YFSETQ. In DNA, the CDR3 is TGCGCCAGCAGAGTGCTCCAACAGGGGACAGATACGCAGTATTTT. It is translated as CASRVLQQGTDTQYF.

This clonotype was seen many times. The rearrangement uses TRBV3-1 and TRBJ2-2, with 11 bases that match TRBD2. The germline V gene has CDR1 LGHDT and CDR2 YNNKEL (reference sequence). The junction had 4 bases not matched to a gene; V was cut back by 1 base and J by 0 bases. This CDR3 region has 18 residues. CDR3 residues: CASSQVGLAVTNTGELFF. In nucleotides, the CDR3 is TGTGCCAGCAGCCAAGTGGGACTAGCGGTCACGAACACCGGGGAGCTGTTTTTT.

This clonotype was recorded many times. The J gene is TRBJ1-6, the V gene TRBV28; D unresolved. The V end lost 2 bases, the J end lost 10 bases, and 12 bases lay between the germline ends. Germline assignment: CDR1 MDHEN and CDR2 SYDVKM. The CDR3 totals 14 residues. CDR3 region: CASSLRSGGSPLHF. The CDR3 DNA sequence: TGTGCCAGCAGTTTACGTTCTGGTGGATCACCCCTCCACTTT.

As concerns this clonotype: This may stem from a read error, because a much larger clone lies one nucleotide away. The gene calls are TRBV3-1 and TRBJ2-7; D unresolved. Trimming left V 4 bases short and J 1 base short, with 8 bases between. Germline loops: CDR1 LGHDT, CDR2 YNNKEL (reference sequence). The CDR3 extends over 13 amino acids. The CDR3 region has the DNA TGTGCCAGCAGCCGGGTCTTTTCCTACGAGCAGTACTTC. This sequence encodes CASSRVFSYEQYF.

This clonotype was picked up many times. The chain recombines TRBV20-1 with TRBJ2-5, with a tentative D call TRBD2 (5 bases). The CDR3 is 14 amino acids. Germline CDR1 and CDR2: DFQATT and SNEGSKA (reference sequence). V gave up 0 bases and J gave up 4 bases, with 12 bases separating them. The CDR3 sequence is CSARDLASPETQYF. The CDR3 DNA follows: TGCAGTGCTAGAGATCTAGCTAGCCCAGAGACCCAGTACTTC.

There are many counts of this clonotype. The rearrangement joins TRBV20-1 to TRBJ2-1; TRBD2 agrees at 14 bases. Germline assignment: CDR1 DFQATT and CDR2 SNEGSKA (reference sequence). With V trimmed by 5 bases and J by 12 bases, 15 bases remained unmatched. The CDR3 consists of 16 residues. In nucleotides, the CDR3 is TGCAGTGCTCGACTAGCGGGAGGGTCCGCTAGCTCTGGGCAGTTCTTC. This translates into CSARLAGGSASSGQFF.

This clonotype was observed at least ten times. The chain combines TRBV9 with TRBJ1-6; D is unresolved. Germline assignment: CDR1 SGDLS and CDR2 YYNGEE. This CDR3 is 14 amino acids long. Between the trimmed V and J ends, which lost 0 bases and 6 bases, there was a span of 7 bases. The CDR3 nucleotides are TGTGCCAGCAGCGTAGAGAACAGTAATTCACCCCTCCACTTT. Amino acids: CASSVENSNSPLHF.

This clonotype was observed at least ten times. The rearrangement joins TRBV29-1 to TRBJ2-5, with D tentatively TRBD2 (5 bases). V dropped 6 bases and J dropped 5 bases, with 7 bases sitting between them. Germline values: CDR1 SQVTM, CDR2 ANQGSEA. CDR3 length: 10 residues. CDR3 protein: CSVGEETQYF. CDR3 DNA sequence: TGCAGCGTCGGGGAGGAGACCCAGTACTTC.

The sample holds many counts of this clonotype. CDR3 amino acids: CASSLKARVGDTEAFF. Here the CDR3 DNA reads TGTGCCAGCAGTTTAAAGGCACGAGTAGGGGACACTGAAGCTTTCTTT. V usage is TRBV27 and J usage is TRBJ1-1, with a possible D match to TRBD1 (5 bases). The CDR3 runs to 16 residues. The V and J ends lost 2 bases and 3 bases respectively, with 16 bases between them. CDR1 is MNHEY, CDR2 SMNVEV, per germline (reference sequence).

The table lists this clonotype with a few counts. This chain joins TRBV18 and TRBJ2-7, with 13 bases fitting TRBD2. V trimming: 6 bases; J trimming: 2 bases; junction bases outside the gene matches: 1. The CDR3 consists of 14 residues. Germline V CDR1 and CDR2: KGHSH, LQKENI. The DNA of the CDR3 is TGTGCCAGCTCCGGGACTAGCGGGACCTACGAGCAGTACTTC. As protein: CASSGTSGTYEQYF.

This clonotype was recorded many times. The chain uses TRBV4-2 and TRBJ2-3, with 8 bases matching TRBD2. V was pared by 1 base and J by 2 bases, with 8 bases of the junction left unmatched. Germline V gene lookup returns CDR1 LGHNA and CDR2 YNFKEQ. The CDR3 consists of 17 residues. This chain's CDR3 is CASSQGRGGGITDTQYF. DNA of the CDR3: TGTGCCAGCAGCCAAGGACGGGGGGGCGGGATCACAGATACGCAGTATTTT.

This clonotype was found many times. The J gene is TRBJ2-7, the V gene TRBV14; D possibly corresponds to TRBD2 (6 bases). The germline V gene has CDR1 SGHDN and CDR2 FVKESK. The V end was cut by 0 bases, the J end by 2 bases, with 14 bases between. CDR3 length: 16 amino acids. The DNA for the CDR3 is TGTGCCAGCAGCCAAGATACGGCGGGACGCGCCTACGAGCAGTACTTC. This sequence encodes CASSQDTAGRAYEQYF.

This clonotype was counted many times. CDR3 sequence: CATSDPSTGQETQYF. The CDR3 DNA is TGTGCCACCAGTGATCCATCGACAGGCCAAGAGACCCAGTACTTC. J is TRBJ2-5 and V is TRBV24-1; the D gene is possibly TRBD1 (6 bases). Germline loops: CDR1 KGHDR, CDR2 SFDVKD. The CDR3 totals 15 residues. V lost 3 bases to trimming and J lost 1 base, with 11 bases between them.

This sequence joins TRBV25-1 and TRBJ2-7; D not resolved. The CDR3 totals 13 residues. With 0 bases removed from V and 6 bases from J, the gap between germline ends came to 9 bases. Germline V gives CDR1 MGHDK, CDR2 SYGVNS. Here the CDR3 reads CASSEYSFTEQYF. CDR3 DNA: TGTGCCAGCAGTGAATATTCGTTCACCGAGCAGTACTTC.

This clonotype was detected ten times or more. The chain couples TRBV7-2 to TRBJ1-5; D unresolved. V shed 2 bases and J shed 7 bases, with 6 bases lying between them. Germline V gene lookup returns CDR1 SGHTA and CDR2 FQGNSA. The length of the CDR3 is 12 residues. CDR3 sequence (DNA): TGTGCCAGCAGCTTAACTTCACAGCCCCAGCATTTT. Amino acid sequence: CASSLTSQPQHF.

This clonotype was counted many times. The rearrangement uses TRBV3-1 and TRBJ2-5, with no clear D. V lost 0 bases to trimming and J lost 4 bases, with 9 bases between them. The CDR3 has 14 amino acids. From germline, CDR1 is LGHDT and CDR2 YNNKEL (reference sequence). CDR3 protein: CASSQDRRVETQYF. CDR3 DNA: TGTGCCAGCAGCCAAGATCGACGCGTAGAGACCCAGTACTTC.

Many counts were recorded for this clonotype. The CDR3 is CASQGLASGGTDTQYF. Here the CDR3 DNA reads TGCGCCAGCCAGGGACTAGCGAGTGGAGGGACAGATACGCAGTATTTT. The chain is built from TRBV5-1 and TRBJ2-3; the match to TRBD2 covers 10 bases. Trimming took 7 bases from V and 3 from J; bases not matched to a gene: 11. There are 16 residues in the CDR3. CDR1 and CDR2 (germline): SGHRS, YFSETQ.

This clonotype has a count of ten or more. The chain combines TRBV6-5 with TRBJ2-3, with D perhaps being TRBD1 or TRBD2 (5 bases each). This CDR3 region has 18 residues. V was shortened by 6 bases and J by 0 bases, with 22 bases between the two germline ends. Germline V gene lookup returns CDR1 MNHEY and CDR2 SVGAGI. The CDR3: CASRRRPRLGVSTDTQYF. The CDR3 DNA reads as TGTGCCAGCAGGCGCAGACCGCGGTTGGGGGTTAGCACAGATACGCAGTATTTT.

This clonotype was counted many times. The chain employs TRBV6-5 and TRBJ2-1; 10 bases are a match to TRBD1. With V trimmed by 7 bases and J by 10 bases, 13 bases remained unmatched. Per germline, CDR1 MNHEY and CDR2 SVGAGI. This CDR3 spans 15 amino acids. CDR3 bases: TGTGCCAGCATGATGGGTACTGGACAGGGGGTCGAGCAGTTCTTC. Translated, it gives CASMMGTGQGVEQFF.

This clonotype was found once. A much larger clone differs by one base, so this may be a read error. The genes are TRBV18 and TRBJ1-1; 11 bases fit TRBD1. From germline, CDR1 is KGHSH and CDR2 LQKENI. CDR3 length: 14 residues. The CDR3 DNA is TGTGTCAGCCTCGGGGGACAGGGGGACACTGAAGCTTTCTTT. This codes for CVSLGGQGDTEAFF.

The chain employs TRBV20-1 and TRBJ2-1, with D possibly TRBD1 on 5 matching bases. CDR1 DFQATT and CDR2 SNEGSKA come from the germline V gene (reference sequence). The CDR3 runs to 15 residues. V shed 0 bases and J shed 4 bases, with 13 bases lying between them. The CDR3 spells CSARDGASLYNEQFF. Written as DNA, the CDR3 is TGCAGTGCTAGAGATGGGGCCTCCCTTTACAATGAGCAGTTCTTC.

This clonotype was picked up many times. The chain links TRBV7-8 to TRBJ2-4; D not certain. The V end was cut by 5 bases, the J end by 9 bases, with 14 bases between. The germline V gene has CDR1 SGHVS and CDR2 FQNEAQ. The CDR3 consists of 13 residues. The CDR3 sequence: CASSPDLGGIQYF. DNA for the CDR3: TGTGCCAGCAGCCCGGACCTTGGCGGCATTCAGTACTTC.

This clonotype has a count of ten or more. The rearrangement joins TRBV28 to TRBJ2-5, with 9 positions matching TRBD1. Per the germline V gene, CDR1 is MDHEN and CDR2 is SYDVKM. The CDR3 extends over 15 amino acids. Unmatched junction bases numbered 8, after V lost 3 bases and J lost 6 bases. In nucleotides, the CDR3 is TGTGCCAGCAGTTTGCTACAGGGGGCGATAAAGACCCAGTACTTC. Amino acid sequence: CASSLLQGAIKTQYF.

This clonotype was observed many times. The genes are TRBV5-5 and TRBJ1-2; D possibly corresponds to TRBD1 (5 bases). The CDR3 contains 15 residues. CDR1 and CDR2 from the germline V gene are SGHKS and YYEKEE (reference sequence). V gave up 4 bases and J gave up 2 bases, with 15 bases separating them. CDR3 nucleotide sequence: TGTGCCAGCAGCCCTCTGGGGACGGGGAACTATGGCTACACCTTC. Translated, it gives CASSPLGTGNYGYTF.